Reported below is one TCR beta chain. This entry comes from a study of shared clonotypes between healthy human individuals. Recent vaccinations or acute infections were absent in the healthy HIV-negative adult donors. V lost 0 bases and J lost 10, with 19 bases in between. The germline gives CDR1 MGHRA, CDR2 YSYEKL. This CDR3 is 16 amino acids long. At deep level, the assay was performed. Ten immunoSEQ deep assay plates were used by the authors to sequence unsorted PBMC DNA. Sequencing was performed with immunoSEQ multiplex PCR; in TCRdb, only in-frame clones are kept and a portion is missing. The profile shows about half a million clones, around 79% of them singletons.

The genes are TRBV4-1 and TRBJ2-1; tentatively, D is TRBD2 (6 bases). Material for sequencing was PBMCs. The TCR sequence derives from a woman in her thirties or forties in good health. Some clones in this sample may be carry-over from other donors' samples. Here the CDR3 reads CASSQEVRALAREQFF. In DNA, the CDR3 is TGCGCCAGCAGCCAAGAGGTTCGGGCACTAGCACGGGAGCAGTTCTTC.